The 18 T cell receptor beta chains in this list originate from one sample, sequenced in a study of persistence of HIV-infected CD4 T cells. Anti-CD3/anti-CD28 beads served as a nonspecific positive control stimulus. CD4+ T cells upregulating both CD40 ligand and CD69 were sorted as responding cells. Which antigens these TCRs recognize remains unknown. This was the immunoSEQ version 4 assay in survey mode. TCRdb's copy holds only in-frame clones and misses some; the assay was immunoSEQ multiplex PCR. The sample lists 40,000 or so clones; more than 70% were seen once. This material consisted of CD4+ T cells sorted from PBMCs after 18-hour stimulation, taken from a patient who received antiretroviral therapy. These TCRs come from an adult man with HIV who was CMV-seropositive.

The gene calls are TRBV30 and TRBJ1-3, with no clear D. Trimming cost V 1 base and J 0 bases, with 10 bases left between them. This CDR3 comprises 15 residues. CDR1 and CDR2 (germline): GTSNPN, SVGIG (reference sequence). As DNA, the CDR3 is TGTGCCTGGAGTGCCGGCGGGCTCTCTGGAAACACCATATATTTT. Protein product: CAWSAGGLSGNTIYF. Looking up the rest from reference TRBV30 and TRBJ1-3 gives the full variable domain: SQTIHQWPATLVQPVGSPLSLECTVEGTSNPNLYWYRQAAGRGLQLLFYSVGIGQISSEVPQNLSASRPQDRQFILSSKKLLLSDSGFYLCAWSAGGLSGNTIYFGEGSWLTVV.

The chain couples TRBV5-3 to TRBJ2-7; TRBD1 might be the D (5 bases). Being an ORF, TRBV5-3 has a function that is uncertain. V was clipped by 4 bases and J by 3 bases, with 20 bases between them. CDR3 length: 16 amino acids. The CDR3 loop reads CARSARQSTVFYEQYF. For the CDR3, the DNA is TGTGCCAGAAGCGCGCGACAGAGTACCGTTTTCTACGAGCAGTACTTC.

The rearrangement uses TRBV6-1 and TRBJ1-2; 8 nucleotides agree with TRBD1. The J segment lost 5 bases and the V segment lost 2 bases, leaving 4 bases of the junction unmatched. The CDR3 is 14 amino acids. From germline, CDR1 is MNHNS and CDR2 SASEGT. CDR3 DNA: TGTGCCAGCAGTGAACAGGGGGCCCAATATGGCTACACCTTC. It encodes CASSEQGAQYGYTF.

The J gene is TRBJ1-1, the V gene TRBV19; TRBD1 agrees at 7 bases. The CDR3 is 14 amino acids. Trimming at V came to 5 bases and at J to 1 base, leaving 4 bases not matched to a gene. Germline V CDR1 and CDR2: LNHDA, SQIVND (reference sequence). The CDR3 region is CASSFRDRNTEAFF. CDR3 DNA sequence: TGTGCCAGTAGTTTCCGGGACAGGAACACTGAAGCTTTCTTT.

The CDR3 loop is CASSVTVSNTGELFF. The CDR3, as DNA: TGTGCCAGCAGCGTAACAGTGTCAAACACCGGGGAGCTGTTTTTT. The chain has TRBV9 and TRBJ2-2; no clear D. Germline CDR1 reads SGDLS; CDR2 reads YYNGEE. This CDR3 has 15 amino acids. Trimming pared 1 base from V and 2 bases from J, leaving 9 bases between.

The CDR3 DNA reads as TGTGCCAGCAGTTACTCGAGTCCTCCTATGAACACTGAAGCTTTCTTT. It encodes CASSYSSPPMNTEAFF. The chain uses TRBV6-5 and TRBJ1-1; D is unresolved. Trimming stripped 0 bases from V and 0 bases from J, with 11 bases between. Germline V lookup: CDR1 MNHEY, CDR2 SVGAGI. CDR3 length: 16 amino acids.

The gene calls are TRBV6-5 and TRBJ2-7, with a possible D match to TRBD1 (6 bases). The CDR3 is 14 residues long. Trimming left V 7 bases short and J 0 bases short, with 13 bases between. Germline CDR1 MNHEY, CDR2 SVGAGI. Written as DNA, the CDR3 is TGTGCCAGCAAAGGTCAGGGGTCCTCCTACGAGCAGTACTTC. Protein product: CASKGQGSSYEQYF.

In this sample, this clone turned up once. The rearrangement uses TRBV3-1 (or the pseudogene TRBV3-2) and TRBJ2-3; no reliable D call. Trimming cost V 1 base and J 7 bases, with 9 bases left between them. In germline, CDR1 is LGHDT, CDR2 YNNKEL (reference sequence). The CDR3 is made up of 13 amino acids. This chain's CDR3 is CASSQGGVNTQYF. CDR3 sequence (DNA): TGTGCCAGCAGCCAAGGGGGTGTCAATACGCAGTATTTT.

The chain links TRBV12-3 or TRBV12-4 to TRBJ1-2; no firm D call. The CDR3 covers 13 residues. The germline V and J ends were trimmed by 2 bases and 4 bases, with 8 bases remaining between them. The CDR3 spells CASSLQVFYGYTF. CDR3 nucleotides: TGTGCCAGCAGTTTACAGGTTTTCTATGGCTACACCTTC.

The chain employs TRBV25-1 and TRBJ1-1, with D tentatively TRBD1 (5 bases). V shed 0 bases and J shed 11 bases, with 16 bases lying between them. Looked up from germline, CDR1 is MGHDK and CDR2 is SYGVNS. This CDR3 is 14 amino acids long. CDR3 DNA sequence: TGTGCCAGCAGTGAATATATGTGGGGAGGGGCTGCTTTCTTT. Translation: CASSEYMWGGAAFF.

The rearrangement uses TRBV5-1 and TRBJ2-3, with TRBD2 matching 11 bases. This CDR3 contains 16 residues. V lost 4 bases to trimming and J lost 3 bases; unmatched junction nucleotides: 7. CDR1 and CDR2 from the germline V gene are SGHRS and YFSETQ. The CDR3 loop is CASSALTSGGTDTQYF. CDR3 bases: TGCGCCAGCAGCGCGCTAACTAGCGGGGGAACAGATACGCAGTATTTT.

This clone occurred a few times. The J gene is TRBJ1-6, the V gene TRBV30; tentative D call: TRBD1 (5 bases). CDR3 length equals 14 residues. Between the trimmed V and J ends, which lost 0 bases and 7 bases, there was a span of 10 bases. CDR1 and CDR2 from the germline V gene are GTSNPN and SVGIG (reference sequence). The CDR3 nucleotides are TGTGCCTGGAGTGTAGGGACGGGGAATTCACCCCTCCACTTT. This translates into CAWSVGTGNSPLHF.

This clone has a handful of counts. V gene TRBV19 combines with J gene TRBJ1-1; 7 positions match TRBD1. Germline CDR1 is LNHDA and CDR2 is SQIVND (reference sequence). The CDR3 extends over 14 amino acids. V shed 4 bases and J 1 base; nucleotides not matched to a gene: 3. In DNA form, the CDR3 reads TGTGCCAGTAGTACACGACAGGGGAACACTGAAGCTTTCTTT. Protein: CASSTRQGNTEAFF.

CDR3 protein: CASSLTGRGLGEQYF. The CDR3 region has the DNA TGTGCCAGCAGTTTAACCGGCAGGGGCCTGGGGGAGCAGTACTTC. The chain links TRBV27 to TRBJ2-7; D possibly corresponds to TRBD1 (6 bases). Trimming stripped 2 bases from V and 7 bases from J, with 18 bases between. Germline V gene lookup returns CDR1 MNHEY and CDR2 SMNVEV (reference sequence). The CDR3 has 15 amino acids.

The CDR3 loop is CASTLDRSSYNEQFF. As DNA, the CDR3 is TGTGCCAGCACCTTAGACAGGAGCTCCTACAATGAGCAGTTCTTC. The rearrangement joins TRBV6-5 to TRBJ2-1, with TRBD1 as a possible D gene (6 bases). Trimming cost V 7 bases and J 0 bases, with 13 bases left between them. The CDR3 runs to 15 residues. Per germline, CDR1 MNHEY and CDR2 SVGAGI.

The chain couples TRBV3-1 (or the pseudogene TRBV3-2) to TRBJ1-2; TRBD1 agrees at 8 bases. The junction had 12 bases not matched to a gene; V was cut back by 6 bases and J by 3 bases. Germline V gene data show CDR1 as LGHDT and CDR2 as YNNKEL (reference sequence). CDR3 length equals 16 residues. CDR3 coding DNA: TGTGCCAGCAGACGGACAGGGCAAAGGGGAGACTATGGCTACACCTTC. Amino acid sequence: CASRRTGQRGDYGYTF.

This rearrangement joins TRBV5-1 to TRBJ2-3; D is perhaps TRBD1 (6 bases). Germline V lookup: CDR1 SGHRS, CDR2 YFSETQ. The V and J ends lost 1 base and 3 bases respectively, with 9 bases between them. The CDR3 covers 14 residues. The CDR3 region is CASSLNRVTDTQYF. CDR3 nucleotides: TGCGCCAGCAGCTTGAACAGGGTAACAGATACGCAGTATTTT.

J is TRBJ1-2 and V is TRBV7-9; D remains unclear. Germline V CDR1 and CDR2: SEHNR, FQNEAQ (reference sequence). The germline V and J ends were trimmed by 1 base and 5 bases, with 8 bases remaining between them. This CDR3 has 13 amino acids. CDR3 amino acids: CASSLDSIYGYTF. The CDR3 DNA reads TGTGCCAGCAGCTTAGACTCAATTTATGGCTACACCTTC. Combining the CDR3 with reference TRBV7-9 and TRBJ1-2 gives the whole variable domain DTGVSQNPRHKITKRGQNVTFRCDPISEHNRLYWYRQTLGQGPEFLTYFQNEAQLEKSRLLSDRFSAERPKGSFSTLEIQRTEQGDSAMYLCASSLDSIYGYTFGSGTRLTVV.